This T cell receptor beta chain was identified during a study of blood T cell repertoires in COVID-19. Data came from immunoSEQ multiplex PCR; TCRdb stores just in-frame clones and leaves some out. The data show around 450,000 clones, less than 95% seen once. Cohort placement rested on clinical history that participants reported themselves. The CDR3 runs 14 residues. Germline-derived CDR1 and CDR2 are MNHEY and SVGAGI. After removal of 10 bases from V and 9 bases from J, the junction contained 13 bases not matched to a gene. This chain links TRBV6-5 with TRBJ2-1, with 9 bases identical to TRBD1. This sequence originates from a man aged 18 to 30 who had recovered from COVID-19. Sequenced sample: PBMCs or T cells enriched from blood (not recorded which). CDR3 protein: CAIIRDRVVTEQFF. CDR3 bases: TGTGCCATCATCCGGGACAGGGTAGTTACTGAGCAGTTCTTC.